The 20 T cell receptor beta chains in this list originate from one sample, sequenced in a study of yellow fever vaccine responses in identical twins. A single record per CDR3 protein comes from TCRdb applying MiXCR to the RT-PCR reads. This sample yields about 13,000 distinct CDR3 sequences, of which around four fifths are seen a single time; approximately 1.5% belongs to the top ten. The source was T cells from blood (PBMCs), unsorted or a sorted subset (not recorded which), collected before or after yellow fever vaccination (not recorded which). The source of these receptors is a woman in her late teens or twenties who received the yellow fever vaccine.

The chain combines TRBV29-1 with TRBJ2-7; D possibly corresponds to TRBD2 (7 bases). CDR1 and CDR2 from the germline V gene are SQVTM and ANQGSEA. With 7 bases removed from V and 0 bases from J, the gap between germline ends came to 13 bases. The CDR3 loop spans 13 amino acids. CDR3 in amino acids: CSAGGGYSYEQYF. The CDR3 DNA is TGCAGCGCTGGGGGGGGCTACTCCTACGAGCAGTACTTC.

The CDR3 is CSVVGQANNEQFF. The CDR3 DNA is TGCAGCGTTGTCGGACAGGCCAACAATGAGCAGTTCTTC. V is TRBV29-1 and J is TRBJ2-1; 7 nucleotides agree with TRBD1. CDR1 and CDR2 from the germline V gene are SQVTM and ANQGSEA. The trim removed 4 bases at V and 5 bases at J, leaving 5 bases unmatched. The CDR3 runs to 13 residues.

V usage is TRBV12-3 or TRBV12-4 and J usage is TRBJ1-3; D is unclear. The CDR3 spans 12 residues. The ends were cut back, 5 bases at V and 3 bases at J, with 5 bases in the middle. The CDR3 here is CASSLLGNTIYF. CDR3 nucleotides: TGTGCCAGCAGTCTACTTGGAAACACCATATATTTT.

The chain couples TRBV12-2 to TRBJ2-1; the table's D call TRBD1 went unverified against the DNA. TRBV12-2 is assigned pseudogene status. This CDR3 contains 15 residues. The CDR3 coding sequence is TGTGCAAGTCGCTTCGGACAGGGGTTGGGGGATGAGCAGTTCTTC. Translating it yields CASRFGQGLGDEQFF.

V gene TRBV15 combines with J gene TRBJ2-4; TRBD1 or TRBD2 may be the D gene (5 bases each). Trimming took 4 bases from V and 8 from J, leaving 15 bases between them. The CDR3 has 14 amino acids. Germline CDR1 LNHNV, CDR2 YYDKDF (reference sequence). In DNA, the CDR3 is TGTGCCACCAGCATTGGGGGAGCTCCAGACATTCAGTACTTC. This sequence encodes CATSIGGAPDIQYF.

This chain connects TRBV29-1 to TRBJ2-3, with 7 bases matching TRBD1. CDR3 size: 12 residues. The trim removed 8 bases at V and 4 bases at J, leaving 6 bases unmatched. CDR1 and CDR2 from the germline V gene are SQVTM and ANQGSEA. The CDR3 DNA sequence: TGCAGCTCCAGGGGGATTGCAGATACGCAGTATTTT. Protein: CSSRGIADTQYF.

V usage is TRBV4-3 and J usage is TRBJ2-7; no clear D. This CDR3 comprises 13 residues. V lost 3 bases and J 4 bases, leaving 10 bases between the germline ends. CDR1 LGHNA and CDR2 YSLEER come from the germline V gene. CDR3 region: CASSQRTEYEQYF. CDR3 nucleotides: TGCGCCAGCAGCCAGCGGACCGAATACGAGCAGTACTTC.

V is TRBV12-3 or TRBV12-4 and J is TRBJ2-5; 8 bases are shared with TRBD2. This CDR3 contains 15 residues. V trimming: 3 bases; J trimming: 4 bases; junction bases outside the gene matches: 7. The CDR3 spells CASSFGGGWGETQYF. The CDR3 region has the DNA TGTGCCAGCAGTTTCGGCGGGGGGTGGGGAGAGACCCAGTACTTC.

The V and J genes are TRBV29-1 and TRBJ1-6; D is possibly TRBD1 (5 bases). The CDR3 is 11 amino acids. V lost 4 bases to trimming and J lost 13 bases, with 11 bases between them. CDR1 and CDR2 from the germline V gene are SQVTM and ANQGSEA. CDR3 region: CSVGGGTPLHF. Written as DNA, the CDR3 is TGCAGCGTTGGGGGTGGGACGCCCCTCCACTTT.

The CDR3 reads CASSLDRVDEAFF. Here the CDR3 DNA reads TGCGCCAGCAGCCTGGACAGGGTCGATGAAGCTTTCTTT. The chain is built from TRBV4-1 and TRBJ1-1; 8 bases line up with TRBD1. The trim removed 4 bases at V and 7 bases at J, leaving 5 bases unmatched. Germline V gene sequence: CDR1 MGHRA, CDR2 YSYEKL. The CDR3 runs 13 residues.

This clonotype occurred a few times. The rearrangement uses TRBV4-1 and TRBJ2-7, with 7 bases matching TRBD2. The length of the CDR3 is 14 residues. The germline V gene has CDR1 MGHRA and CDR2 YSYEKL. With 2 bases clipped from V and 5 bases from J, the junction kept 6 bases outside the gene matches. The CDR3, as DNA: TGCGCCAGCAGCCAAAGAGTTGGGGGGGACGAGCAGTACTTC. Encoded protein: CASSQRVGGDEQYF.

Only a few counts were recorded for this clonotype. The rearrangement uses TRBV11-2 and TRBJ2-1; D remains ambiguous. This CDR3 has 12 residues. Germline V gene lookup returns CDR1 SGHAT and CDR2 FQNNGV. V lost 4 bases, J lost 3 bases, and 4 bases lay in between. The CDR3 bases are TGTGCCAGCAGCTCTGGCTACAATGAGCAGTTCTTC. As protein: CASSSGYNEQFF. Variable domain in full (rest from reference TRBV11-2 and TRBJ2-1): EAGVAQSPRYKIIEKRQSVAFWCNPISGHATLYWYQQILGQGPKLLIQFQNNGVVDDSQLPKDRFSAERLKGVDSTLKIQPAKLEDSAVYLCASSSGYNEQFFGPGTRLTVL.

Turning to this clonotype: At one boundary the junction diverges from the germline segment, which might be a read error. V is TRBV5-4 and J is TRBJ1-1; 8 bases fit TRBD1. Germline assignment: CDR1 SGHNT and CDR2 YYREEE (reference sequence). This CDR3 contains 14 residues. The CDR3 region is CVSSLAGGFTEAFF. In DNA form, the CDR3 reads TGTGTCAGCAGCTTGGCAGGGGGCTTTACTGAAGCTTTCTTT.

This rearrangement joins TRBV12-3 or TRBV12-4 to TRBJ2-3; TRBD2 matches at 8 bases. V trimming: 3 bases; J trimming: 4 bases; junction bases outside the gene matches: 6. The length of the CDR3 is 15 residues. The DNA of the CDR3 is TGTGCCAGCAGTTTGAGGGGACTAGATTCAGATACGCAGTATTTT. Its protein is CASSLRGLDSDTQYF.

The chain recombines TRBV29-1 with TRBJ1-1; no definite D call. Germline V lookup: CDR1 SQVTM, CDR2 ANQGSEA. Trimming stripped 3 bases from V and 3 bases from J, with 5 bases between. This CDR3 is 11 amino acids long. This CDR3 reads CSVDGYTEAFF. The CDR3 DNA reads as TGCAGCGTTGATGGGTACACTGAAGCTTTCTTT.

This rearrangement joins TRBV6-5 to TRBJ1-2, with D unclear. The length of the CDR3 is 13 residues. The V and J ends lost 4 bases and 4 bases respectively, with 10 bases between them. The germline CDR1 and CDR2 sequences are MNHEY and SVGAGI. CDR3 sequence: CASSSEGRYGYTF. The CDR3, as DNA: TGTGCCAGCAGTTCGGAAGGGCGCTATGGCTACACCTTC.

The chain has TRBV11-2 and TRBJ2-2; TRBD1 matches at 7 bases. This CDR3 contains 15 residues. In germline, CDR1 is SGHAT, CDR2 FQNNGV. Germline trimming cut 5 bases from V and 3 bases from J; bases unmatched to any gene: 6. The CDR3 here is CASSVGTVDTGELFF. CDR3 DNA sequence: TGTGCCAGCAGCGTCGGGACAGTGGACACCGGGGAGCTGTTTTTT.

The chain combines TRBV27 with TRBJ2-3; D unresolved. CDR1 is MNHEY, CDR2 SMNVEV, per germline (reference sequence). Trimming cost V 2 bases and J 2 bases, with 5 bases left between them. The CDR3 loop spans 13 amino acids. The CDR3 DNA is TGTGCCAGCAGTTTAGGCCCCACAGATACGCAGTATTTT. Translated, it gives CASSLGPTDTQYF.

In its sample, this clonotype was seen a few times. The CDR3 DNA follows: TGTGCCAGCAGCACCTCCGACAGGGGGCTCTTCGATGAGCAGTTCTTC. Translation gives CASSTSDRGLFDEQFF. The V call is TRBV11-1, the J call TRBJ2-1; 10 nucleotides agree with TRBD1. From germline, CDR1 is SGHAT and CDR2 FQDESV (reference sequence). This CDR3 spans 16 amino acids. J gave up 8 bases and V 5 bases, and 12 bases lay outside the gene matches.

The chain employs TRBV20-1 and TRBJ2-7; D remains ambiguous. V lost 5 bases to trimming and J lost 0 bases, with 8 bases between them. Germline-derived CDR1 and CDR2 are DFQATT and SNEGSKA (reference sequence). This CDR3 region has 12 residues. In nucleotides, the CDR3 is TGCAGTGCTGATGAAAGCTCCTACGAGCAGTACTTC. Amino acids: CSADESSYEQYF.